This record concerns one T cell receptor (beta chain) sequence. The antigen is unknown. This sample was included in a study of cytomegalovirus exposure and HLA in healthy donors. Study information: In a later analysis, the roughly 120 validation repertoires were reported to have used the same platform as the roughly 730 first-cohort repertoires.

Study-wide results and limits: Most TCR sequences were seen very rarely across donors, but some public TCRs occurred in many. Listed as cytomegalovirus-associated were 150 or so TCR beta chains.

The donors were members of the validation cohort comprising over a hundred subjects, separate from the approximately 670-subject first cohort. In germline, CDR1 is SEHNR, CDR2 FQNEAQ (reference sequence). V lost 6 bases, J lost 1 base, and 9 bases lay in between. The CDR3 length is 13 residues. Repertoires were generated with immunoSEQ multiplex PCR, while TCRdb's copy carries only in-frame clones and drops some. The data contain roughly 140,000 clones, roughly 90% of them singletons. The sample taken for sequencing was PBMCs. The TCR comes from a man between 18 and 29 years old in good health and CMV-seronegative. The chain joins TRBV7-9 to TRBJ1-1; D possibly corresponds to TRBD1 (6 bases). CDR3 DNA: TGTGCCAGCAGGCCGACAGGGAACACTGAAGCTTTCTTT. This translates into CASRPTGNTEAFF. The full variable domain, its missing parts supplied by reference TRBV7-9 and TRBJ1-1, is DTGVSQNPRHKITKRGQNVTFRCDPISEHNRLYWYRQTLGQGPEFLTYFQNEAQLEKSRLLSDRFSAERPKGSFSTLEIQRTEQGDSAMYLCASRPTGNTEAFFGQGTRLTVV.